The clone carrying this TCR beta chain showed up just a few times. Antigen: not known. As to time point: week 35, safety follow-up. Doses of 300 ug of mutant IDH1 20-mer peptide were given with topical imiquimod. Germline lookup yields CDR1 KGHSH and CDR2 LQKENI. J lost 3 bases, V lost 3 bases, and 2 bases had no gene match. The CDR3 covers 13 residues. This specimen comes from a study of a mutant IDH1 vaccine in newly diagnosed glioma. Study as a whole: Vaccine dosing followed radiotherapy by 4-6 weeks, or accompanied temozolomide cycles. Patients' prior therapy spanned radiotherapy, temozolomide, or both; most underwent both.

Study outcomes and limitations: Apparently, pseudoprogression bore no relation to changes among the top peripheral T cell clonotypes. Immune responses induced by vaccination arose in 90% to 95% of the patients.

Clones were read by immunoSEQ multiplex PCR, and TCRdb kept only the in-frame ones, dropping some. The sample carries around 50,000 clones, around 89% recorded once. The TCR comes from a woman aged 40-49 years with glioma. The source material was PBMCs, sampled from a glioma patient whose treatment included an IDH1 peptide vaccine. The chain has TRBV18 and TRBJ2-7; 7 bases map to TRBD1. CDR3 nucleotide sequence: TGTGCCAGCTCACCGGGACAGAACTACGAGCAGTACTTC. Translating gives CASSPGQNYEQYF. The full variable domain, rest sourced from reference TRBV18 and TRBJ2-7, is NAGVMQNPRHLVRRRGQEARLRCSPMKGHSHVYWYRQLPEEGLKFMVYLQKENIIDESGMPKERFSAEFPKEGPSILRIQQVVRGDSAAYFCASSPGQNYEQYFGPGTRLTVT.